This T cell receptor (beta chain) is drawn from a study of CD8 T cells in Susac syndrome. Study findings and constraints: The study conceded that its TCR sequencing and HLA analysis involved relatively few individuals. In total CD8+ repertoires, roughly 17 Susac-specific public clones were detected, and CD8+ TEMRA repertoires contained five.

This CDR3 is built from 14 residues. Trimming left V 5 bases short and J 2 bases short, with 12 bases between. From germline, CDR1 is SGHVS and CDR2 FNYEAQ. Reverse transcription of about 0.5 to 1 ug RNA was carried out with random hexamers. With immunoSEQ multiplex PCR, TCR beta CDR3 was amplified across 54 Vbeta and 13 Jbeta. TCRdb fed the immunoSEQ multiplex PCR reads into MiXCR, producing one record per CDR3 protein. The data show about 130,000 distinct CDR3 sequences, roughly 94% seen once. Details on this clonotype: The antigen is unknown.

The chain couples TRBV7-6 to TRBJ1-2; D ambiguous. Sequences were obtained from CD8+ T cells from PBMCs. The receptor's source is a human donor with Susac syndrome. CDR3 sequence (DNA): TGTGCCAGCAGCCCCCACCTCACGAACTATGGCTACACCTTC. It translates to CASSPHLTNYGYTF.